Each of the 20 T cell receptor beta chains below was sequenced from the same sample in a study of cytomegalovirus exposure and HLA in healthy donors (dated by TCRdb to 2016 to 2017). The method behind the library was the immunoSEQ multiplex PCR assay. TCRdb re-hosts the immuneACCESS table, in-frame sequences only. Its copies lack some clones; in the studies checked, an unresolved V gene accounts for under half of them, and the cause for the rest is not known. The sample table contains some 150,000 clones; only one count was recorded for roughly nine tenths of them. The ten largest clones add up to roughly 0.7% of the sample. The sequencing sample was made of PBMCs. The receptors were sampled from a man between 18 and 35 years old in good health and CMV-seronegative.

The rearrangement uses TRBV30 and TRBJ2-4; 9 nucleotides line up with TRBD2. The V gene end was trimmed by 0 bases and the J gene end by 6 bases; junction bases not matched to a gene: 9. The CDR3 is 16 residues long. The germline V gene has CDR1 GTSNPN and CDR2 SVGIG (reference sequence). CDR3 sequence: CAWSVGSGGLLNIQYF. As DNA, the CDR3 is TGTGCCTGGAGTGTGGGTAGCGGGGGACTTTTAAACATTCAGTACTTC.

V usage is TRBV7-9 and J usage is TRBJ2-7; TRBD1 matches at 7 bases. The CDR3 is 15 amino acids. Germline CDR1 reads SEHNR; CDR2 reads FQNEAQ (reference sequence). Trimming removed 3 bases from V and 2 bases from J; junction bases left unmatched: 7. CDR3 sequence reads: CASSLTGQWPYEQYF. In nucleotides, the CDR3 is TGTGCCAGCAGCTTGACGGGACAGTGGCCCTACGAGCAGTACTTC.

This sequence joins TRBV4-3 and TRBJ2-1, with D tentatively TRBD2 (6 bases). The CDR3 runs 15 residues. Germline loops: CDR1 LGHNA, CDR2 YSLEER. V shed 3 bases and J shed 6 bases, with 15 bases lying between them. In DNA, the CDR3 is TGCGCCAGCAGCCAGGACTGGAGGGGCCCCAATGAGCAGTTCTTC. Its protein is CASSQDWRGPNEQFF.

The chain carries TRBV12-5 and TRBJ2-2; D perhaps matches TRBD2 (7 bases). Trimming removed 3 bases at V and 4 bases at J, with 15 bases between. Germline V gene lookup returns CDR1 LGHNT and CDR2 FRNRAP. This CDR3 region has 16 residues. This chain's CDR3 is CASGFLAGASTGELFF. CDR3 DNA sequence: TGTGCTAGTGGTTTTCTGGCGGGGGCTTCCACCGGGGAGCTGTTTTTT. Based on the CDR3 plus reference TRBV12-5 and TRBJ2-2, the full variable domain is DARVTQTPRHKVTEMGQEVTMRCQPILGHNTVFWYRQTMMQGLELLAYFRNRAPLDDSGMPKDRFSAEMPDATLATLKIQPSEPRDSAVYFCASGFLAGASTGELFFGEGSRLTVL.

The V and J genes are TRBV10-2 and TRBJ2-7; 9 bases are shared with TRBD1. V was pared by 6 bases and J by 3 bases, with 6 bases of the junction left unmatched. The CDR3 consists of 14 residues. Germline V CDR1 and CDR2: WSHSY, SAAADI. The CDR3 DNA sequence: TGCGCCAGCAGCGAGGGGACAGGGAGCTACGAGCAGTACGTC. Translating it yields CASSEGTGSYEQYV.

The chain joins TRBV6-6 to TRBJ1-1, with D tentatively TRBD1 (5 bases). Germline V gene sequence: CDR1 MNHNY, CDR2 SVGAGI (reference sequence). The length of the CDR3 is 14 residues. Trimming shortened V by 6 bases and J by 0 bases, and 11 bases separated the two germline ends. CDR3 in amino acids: CASRPGGMNTEAFF. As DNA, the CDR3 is TGTGCCAGCAGGCCCGGGGGTATGAACACTGAAGCTTTCTTT.

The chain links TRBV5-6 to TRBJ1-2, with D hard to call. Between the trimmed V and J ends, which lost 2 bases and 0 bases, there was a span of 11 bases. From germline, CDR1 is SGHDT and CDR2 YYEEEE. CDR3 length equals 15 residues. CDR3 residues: CASSFSRLANYGYTF. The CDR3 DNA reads TGTGCCAGCAGCTTCTCCAGACTGGCTAACTATGGCTACACCTTC.

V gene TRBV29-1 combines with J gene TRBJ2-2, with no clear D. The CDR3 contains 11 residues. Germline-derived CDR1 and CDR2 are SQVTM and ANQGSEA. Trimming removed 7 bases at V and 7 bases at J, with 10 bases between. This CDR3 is CSGSTGGELFF. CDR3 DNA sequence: TGCAGCGGAAGTACTGGCGGGGAGCTGTTTTTT.

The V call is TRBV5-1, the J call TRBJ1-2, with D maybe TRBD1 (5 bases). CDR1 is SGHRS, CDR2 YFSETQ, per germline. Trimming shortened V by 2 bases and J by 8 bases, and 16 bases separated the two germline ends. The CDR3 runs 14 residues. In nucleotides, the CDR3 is TGCGCCAGCAGCTTTCAGGGCCCGGCAGGGGGCTACACCTTC. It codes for CASSFQGPAGGYTF. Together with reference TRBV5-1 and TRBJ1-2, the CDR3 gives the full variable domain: KAGVTQTPRYLIKTRGQQVTLSCSPISGHRSVSWYQQTPGQGLQFLFEYFSETQRNKGNFPGRFSGRQFSNSRSEMNVSTLELGDSALYLCASSFQGPAGGYTFGSGTRLTVV.

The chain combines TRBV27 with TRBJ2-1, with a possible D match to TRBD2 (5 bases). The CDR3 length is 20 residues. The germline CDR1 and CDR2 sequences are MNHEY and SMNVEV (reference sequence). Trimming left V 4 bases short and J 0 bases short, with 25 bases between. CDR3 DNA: TGTGCCAGCAGTTACCTCGTGTTTAGGAGGAGGAAAAGCTCCTACAATGAGCAGTTCTTC. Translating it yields CASSYLVFRRRKSSYNEQFF.

The DNA of the CDR3 is TGTGCCAGCAGTGGACTCCGCCATACGCAGTATTTT. This sequence encodes CASSGLRHTQYF. The rearrangement uses TRBV14 and TRBJ2-3, with D maybe TRBD2 (5 bases). V lost 6 bases and J lost 7, with 11 bases in between. Germline-derived CDR1 and CDR2 are SGHDN and FVKESK. The CDR3 is 12 amino acids.

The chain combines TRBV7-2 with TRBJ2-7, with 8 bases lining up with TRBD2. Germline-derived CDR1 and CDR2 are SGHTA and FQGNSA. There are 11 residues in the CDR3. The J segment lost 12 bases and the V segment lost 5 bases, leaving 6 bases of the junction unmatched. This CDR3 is CASSLGTRGYV. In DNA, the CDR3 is TGTGCCAGCAGCCTAGGGACTAGGGGGTACGTC.

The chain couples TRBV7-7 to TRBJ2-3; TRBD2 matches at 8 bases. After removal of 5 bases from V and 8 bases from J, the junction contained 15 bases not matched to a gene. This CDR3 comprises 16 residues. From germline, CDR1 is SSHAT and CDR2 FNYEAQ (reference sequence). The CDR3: CASSPGGTTSKGTQYF. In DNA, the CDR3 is TGTGCCAGCAGCCCGGGGGGGACTACAAGCAAGGGTACGCAGTATTTT. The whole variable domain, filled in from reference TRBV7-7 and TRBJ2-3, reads GAGVSQSPRYKVTKRGQDVTLRCDPISSHATLYWYQQALGQGPEFLTYFNYEAQPDKSGLPSDRFSAERPEGSISTLTIQRTEQRDSAMYRCASSPGGTTSKGTQYFGPGTRLTVL.

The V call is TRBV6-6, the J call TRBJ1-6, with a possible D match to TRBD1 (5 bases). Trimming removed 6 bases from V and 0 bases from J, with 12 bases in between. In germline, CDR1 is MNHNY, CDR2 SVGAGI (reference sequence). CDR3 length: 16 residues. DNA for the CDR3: TGTGCCAGCAGGCTAGACAGAGGCTCCTATAATTCACCCCTCCACTTT. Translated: CASRLDRGSYNSPLHF.

The DNA of the CDR3 is TGTGCCAGCAGGAGCCAGGGGGCCACTGAAGCTTTCTTT. The encoded protein is CASRSQGATEAFF. V usage is TRBV5-4 and J usage is TRBJ1-1, with TRBD1 identical over 8 bases. Germline CDR1 reads SGHNT; CDR2 reads YYREEE (reference sequence). The CDR3 extends over 13 amino acids. V was pared by 5 bases and J by 4 bases, with 4 bases of the junction left unmatched.

The CDR3 here is CASSTPGKQGTGEQYV. Here the CDR3 DNA reads TGTGCCAGTAGTACCCCAGGTAAACAAGGGACTGGCGAGCAGTACGTC. J is TRBJ2-7 and V is TRBV19; TRBD2 might be the D (6 bases). The V end was cut by 4 bases, the J end by 6 bases, with 22 bases between. This CDR3 contains 16 residues. In germline, CDR1 is LNHDA, CDR2 SQIVND (reference sequence).

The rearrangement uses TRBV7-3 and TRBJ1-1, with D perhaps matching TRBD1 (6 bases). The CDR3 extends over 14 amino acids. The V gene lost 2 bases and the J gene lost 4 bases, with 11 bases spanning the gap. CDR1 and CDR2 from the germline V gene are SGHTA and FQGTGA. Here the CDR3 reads CASSLQGWGTEAFF. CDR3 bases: TGTGCCAGCAGCTTACAGGGGTGGGGCACTGAAGCTTTCTTT.

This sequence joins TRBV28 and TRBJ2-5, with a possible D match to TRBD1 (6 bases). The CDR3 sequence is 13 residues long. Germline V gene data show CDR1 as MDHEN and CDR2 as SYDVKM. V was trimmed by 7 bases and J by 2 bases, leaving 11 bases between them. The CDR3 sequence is CASTPTGQETQYF. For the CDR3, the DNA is TGTGCCAGCACTCCGACAGGACAAGAGACCCAGTACTTC.

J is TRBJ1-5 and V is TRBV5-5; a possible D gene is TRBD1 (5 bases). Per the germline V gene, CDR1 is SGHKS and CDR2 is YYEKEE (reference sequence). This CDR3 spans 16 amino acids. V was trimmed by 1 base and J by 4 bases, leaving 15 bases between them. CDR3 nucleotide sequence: TGTGCCAGCAGCTTGAGTCCCGGGGGGAGGAATCAGCCCCAGCATTTT. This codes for CASSLSPGGRNQPQHF.

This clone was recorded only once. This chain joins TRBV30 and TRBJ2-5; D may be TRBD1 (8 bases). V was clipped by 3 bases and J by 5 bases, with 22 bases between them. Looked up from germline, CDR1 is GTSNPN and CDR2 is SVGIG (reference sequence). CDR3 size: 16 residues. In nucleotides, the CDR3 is TGTGCCTGGAGACCAATCGGACAGGGAGGGGGGGAGACCCAGTACTTC. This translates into CAWRPIGQGGGETQYF.